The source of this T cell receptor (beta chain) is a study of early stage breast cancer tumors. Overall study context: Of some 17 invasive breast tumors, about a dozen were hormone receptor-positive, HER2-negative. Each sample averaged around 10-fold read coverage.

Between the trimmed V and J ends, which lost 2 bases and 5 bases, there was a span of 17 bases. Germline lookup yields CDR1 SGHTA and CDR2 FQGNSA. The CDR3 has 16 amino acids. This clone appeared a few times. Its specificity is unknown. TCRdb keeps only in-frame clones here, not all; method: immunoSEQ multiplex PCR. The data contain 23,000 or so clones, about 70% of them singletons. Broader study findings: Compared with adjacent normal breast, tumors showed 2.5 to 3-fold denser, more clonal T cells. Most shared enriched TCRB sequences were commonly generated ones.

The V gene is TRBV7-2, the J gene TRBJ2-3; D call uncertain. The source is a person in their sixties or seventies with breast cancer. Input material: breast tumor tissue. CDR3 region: CASSLLVSLSIDTQYF. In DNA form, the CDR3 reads TGTGCCAGCAGCTTATTGGTTAGCCTGTCTATAGATACGCAGTATTTT.